This TCR beta chain was profiled in a study of CD8 T cells in ankylosing spondylitis. Whole-study results and caveats: Matched ankylosing spondylitis synovial fluid reportedly contained a significantly enriched population of disease-linked clones. Within ankylosing spondylitis blood, a TCR beta motif made up of seven to nine highly homologous variants appeared to be characteristic.

Quantitative barcoded 5'-RACE was used to prepare TCR beta libraries. TCRdb used MiXCR to reprocess the 5' RACE reads, holding one entry per CDR3 protein. Of over 700,000 distinct CDR3 sequences listed, roughly 19% were seen once; the top ten hold around 19%. The CDR3 extends over 15 amino acids. V shed 5 bases and J shed 1 base, with 11 bases lying between them. In germline, CDR1 is SGHTA, CDR2 FQGTGA. This clonotype came up a few times. Antigen specificity is unknown. The V and J genes are TRBV7-3 and TRBJ2-2; D gene ambiguous. Source material: blood, either unsorted or a sorted T cell fraction (not recorded which). This TCR was recovered from a male donor with ankylosing spondylitis. CDR3 amino acids: CASSKTTGNTGELFF. As DNA, the CDR3 is TGTGCCAGCAGCAAAACGACGGGGAACACCGGGGAGCTGTTTTTT.